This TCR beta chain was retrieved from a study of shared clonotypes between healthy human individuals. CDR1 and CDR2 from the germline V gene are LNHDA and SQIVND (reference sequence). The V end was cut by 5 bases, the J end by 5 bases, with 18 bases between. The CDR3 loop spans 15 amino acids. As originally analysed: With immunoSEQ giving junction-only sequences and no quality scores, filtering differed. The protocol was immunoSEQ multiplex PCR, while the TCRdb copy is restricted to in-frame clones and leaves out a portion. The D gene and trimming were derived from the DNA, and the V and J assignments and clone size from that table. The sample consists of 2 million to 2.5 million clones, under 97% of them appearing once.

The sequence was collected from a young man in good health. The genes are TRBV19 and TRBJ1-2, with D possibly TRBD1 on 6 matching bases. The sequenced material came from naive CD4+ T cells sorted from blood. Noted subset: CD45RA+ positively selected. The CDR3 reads CASSLSGTGAYGYTF. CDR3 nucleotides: TGTGCCAGTAGTCTTTCCGGGACGGGGGCGTATGGCTACACCTTC.